The 11 T cell receptor beta chains reported below all come from one sample, sequenced in a study of blood T cell repertoires in COVID-19. The table came from immunoSEQ multiplex PCR; TCRdb's copy has only in-frame clones and leaves some out. The sample carries 40,000 or so clones, almost 90% recorded once. The specimen sequenced was peripheral blood. These receptors came from a man in his forties or fifties with active COVID-19.

Only one count was recorded for this clone. The chain carries TRBV11-2 and TRBJ1-1; 7 nucleotides match TRBD1. The ends lost 8 bases at V and 3 bases at J; junction bases unmatched: 6. CDR1 is SGHAT, CDR2 FQNNGV, per germline. The CDR3 has 13 amino acids. The CDR3 reads CASGHRGDTEAFF. The CDR3 DNA reads as TGTGCCAGCGGCCACAGGGGAGACACTGAAGCTTTCTTT.

The chain combines TRBV19 with TRBJ1-2; D uncertain. Per the germline V gene, CDR1 is LNHDA and CDR2 is SQIVND (reference sequence). This CDR3 contains 14 residues. Trimming removed 5 bases at V and 4 bases at J, with 14 bases between. The CDR3 nucleotides read TGTGCCAGTAGTTTTTTCGGGAACGTCTATGGCTACACCTTC. Its translation: CASSFFGNVYGYTF.

V gene TRBV7-9 combines with J gene TRBJ1-4; D remains ambiguous. This CDR3 is built from 16 residues. Germline V gene lookup returns CDR1 SEHNR and CDR2 FQNEAQ (reference sequence). The V gene lost 1 base and the J gene lost 7 bases, with 16 bases spanning the gap. Here the CDR3 DNA reads TGTGCCAGCAGCTTAGGCGAGGGCGGGCGAGGTGAAAAACTGTTTTTT. It encodes CASSLGEGGRGEKLFF.

In its sample, this clone was seen once. As DNA, the CDR3 is TGTGCCAGCAGTTCTTCAGGGGGGGAGCAGTTCTTC. Protein: CASSSSGGEQFF. The chain combines TRBV6-4 with TRBJ2-1; a weak D match, TRBD1 (7 bases). The CDR3 totals 12 residues. Trimming took off 5 bases at V and 10 bases at J, with 12 bases between the two ends. The V gene's germline CDR1 is MRHNA and CDR2 SNTAGT.

The V gene is TRBV6-5, the J gene TRBJ1-5; D gene unclear. The CDR3 runs to 15 residues. The germline V and J ends were trimmed by 0 bases and 3 bases, with 9 bases remaining between them. CDR1 is MNHEY and CDR2 is SVGAGI in the germline V gene. CDR3 loop: CASSYSARLNQPQHF. The CDR3 nucleotides are TGTGCCAGCAGTTACTCTGCCAGGCTCAATCAGCCCCAGCATTTT.

This clone was picked up a small number of times. This chain uses TRBV2 with TRBJ2-3, with D possibly matching TRBD2 (6 bases). Germline V lookup: CDR1 SNHLY, CDR2 FYNNEI. The CDR3 length is 16 residues. Deletions cut 6 bases from V and 4 bases from J, with 20 bases between. The CDR3 DNA is TGTGCCAGCAGAAACGGAGGGGCCGAGTTTTCAGATACGCAGTATTTT. Its protein is CASRNGGAEFSDTQYF.

This chain uses TRBV4-1 with TRBJ2-1; D perhaps matches TRBD1 (6 bases). The CDR3 has 15 amino acids. V lost 5 bases and J 6 bases, leaving 17 bases between the germline ends. Germline CDR1 is MGHRA and CDR2 is YSYEKL. CDR3 coding DNA: TGCGCCAGCAGCTCCCCTTCCCAGGGGCGCAATGAGCAGTTCTTC. As protein: CASSSPSQGRNEQFF.

The J gene is TRBJ1-5, the V gene TRBV7-6; no clear D gene. CDR3 size: 14 residues. Trimming left V 5 bases short and J 4 bases short, with 12 bases between. Germline V gives CDR1 SGHVS, CDR2 FNYEAQ. For the CDR3, the DNA is TGTGCCAGCAGCCCCCGAGGGAGGAATCAGCCCCAGCATTTT. Its protein product is CASSPRGRNQPQHF.

The V call is TRBV5-1, the J call TRBJ2-7, with TRBD1 identical over 7 bases. Germline values: CDR1 SGHRS, CDR2 YFSETQ. There are 14 residues in the CDR3. V dropped 4 bases and J dropped 5; count of bases not matched to a gene: 9. CDR3 nucleotide sequence: TGCGCCAGCAGCCGTACAACTCAGGGGGACGAGCAGTACTTC. Protein product: CASSRTTQGDEQYF.

A single count supports this clone. This chain links TRBV6-6 with TRBJ1-2; 8 nucleotides agree with TRBD1. From germline, CDR1 is MNHNY and CDR2 SVGAGI (reference sequence). The CDR3 covers 13 residues. The junction had 3 bases not matched to a gene; V was cut back by 6 bases and J by 3 bases. Written as DNA, the CDR3 is TGTGCCAGCAGACAGGGGGTGGACTATGGCTACACCTTC. It encodes CASRQGVDYGYTF.

This chain joins TRBV9 and TRBJ1-4; 8 bases align to TRBD1. CDR3 length: 15 amino acids. V gave up 3 bases and J gave up 7 bases; unmatched junction bases: 8. The germline gives CDR1 SGDLS, CDR2 YYNGEE. Written as DNA, the CDR3 is TGTGCCAGCAGCGCGACAGGGGTTTTCGGTGAAAAACTGTTTTTT. Translating it yields CASSATGVFGEKLFF.